Listed below are T cell receptor beta chains from one sample, sequenced in a study of shared clonotypes between healthy human individuals. Measured with immunoSEQ multiplex PCR; TCRdb has only the in-frame clones, and not every one. The sample lists 600,000 to 700,000 clones, 73% occurring once. Sample: memory CD4+ T cells sorted from blood. These receptors all come from a woman in her thirties in good health. Both conserved end residues are part of each CDR3. The order of the fields is V gene, J gene, CDR3 protein.

TRBV18	TRBJ1-3	CASSPLDNDSGNTIYF
TRBV19	TRBJ2-7	CASSIGVGVYNEQYF
TRBV14	TRBJ2-3	CASRRQGHTDTQYF
TRBV4-1	TRBJ1-2	CASSPDFDRQAYGYTF
TRBV7-6	TRBJ2-5	CASSLAPPLKREAYLGKTQYF
TRBV27	TRBJ2-7	CASSPRGQSSYEQYF
TRBV10-1	TRBJ1-2	CASSRGQDYGYTF
TRBV30	TRBJ2-2	CAWRTSGRVLFF
TRBV28	TRBJ1-3	CASSLLRGVGGNTIYF
TRBV7-9	TRBJ2-5	CASGRLAGGPKETQYF
TRBV28	TRBJ1-2	CASSLGQGAFSYGYTF
TRBV11-2	TRBJ1-1	CASSSAGGGTKRAFF
TRBV28	TRBJ1-5	CASRGGSYQPQHF
TRBV19	TRBJ2-2	CASSIYEPTGELFF
TRBV28	TRBJ1-5	CASSIGGANSNQPQHF
TRBV6-5	TRBJ1-1	CASQGGRSNTEAFF